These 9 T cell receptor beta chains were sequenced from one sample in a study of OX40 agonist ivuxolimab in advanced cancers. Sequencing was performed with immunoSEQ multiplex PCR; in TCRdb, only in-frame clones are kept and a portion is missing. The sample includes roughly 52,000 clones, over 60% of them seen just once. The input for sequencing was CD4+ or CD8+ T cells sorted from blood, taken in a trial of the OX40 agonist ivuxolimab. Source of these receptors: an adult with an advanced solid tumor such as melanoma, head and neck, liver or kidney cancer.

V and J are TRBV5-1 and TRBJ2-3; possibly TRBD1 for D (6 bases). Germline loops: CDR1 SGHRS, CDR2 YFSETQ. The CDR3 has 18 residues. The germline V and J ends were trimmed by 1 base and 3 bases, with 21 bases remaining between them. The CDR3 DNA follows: TGCGCCAGCAGCTTGTGGGGGCCTGGGACCTCACGGACAGATACGCAGTATTTT. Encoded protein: CASSLWGPGTSRTDTQYF.

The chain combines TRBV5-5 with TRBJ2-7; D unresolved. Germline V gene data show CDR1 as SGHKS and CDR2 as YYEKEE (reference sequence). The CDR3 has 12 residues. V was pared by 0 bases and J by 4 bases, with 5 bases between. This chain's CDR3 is CASSLDNYEQYF. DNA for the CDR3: TGTGCCAGCAGCTTGGACAATTACGAGCAGTACTTC.

The CDR3 here is CASRSYGSGSYEQYF. CDR3 bases: TGTGCCAGCAGATCGTATGGTAGCGGTTCCTACGAGCAGTACTTC. This sequence joins TRBV6-1 and TRBJ2-7; D may be TRBD2 (6 bases). Germline V lookup: CDR1 MNHNS, CDR2 SASEGT. The ends were cut back, 6 bases at V and 1 base at J, with 16 bases in the middle. The CDR3 extends over 15 amino acids.

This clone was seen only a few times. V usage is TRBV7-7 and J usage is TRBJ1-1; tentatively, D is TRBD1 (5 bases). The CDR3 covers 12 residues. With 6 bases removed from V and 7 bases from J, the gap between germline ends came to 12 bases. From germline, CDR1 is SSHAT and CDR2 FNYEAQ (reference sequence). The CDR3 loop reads CASSQRTFEAFF. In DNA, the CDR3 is TGTGCCAGCAGTCAAAGGACATTTGAAGCTTTCTTT.

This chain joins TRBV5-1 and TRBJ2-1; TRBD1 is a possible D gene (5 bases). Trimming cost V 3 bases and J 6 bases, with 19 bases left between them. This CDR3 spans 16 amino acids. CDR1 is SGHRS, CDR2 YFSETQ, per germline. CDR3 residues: CASSSPYLGQGNEQFF. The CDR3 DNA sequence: TGCGCCAGCAGCTCCCCGTACTTGGGGCAAGGCAATGAGCAGTTCTTC.

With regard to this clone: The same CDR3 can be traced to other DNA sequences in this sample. CDR3 coding DNA: TGTGCCAGCAGCTTAGTTCCGGGGGGACAGGGAGCACAGCCCCAGCATTTT. Amino acids: CASSLVPGGQGAQPQHF. The chain recombines TRBV7-2 with TRBJ1-5; 9 nucleotides agree with TRBD1. This CDR3 spans 17 amino acids. V shed 1 base and J 7 bases; nucleotides not matched to a gene: 11. Per germline, CDR1 SGHTA and CDR2 FQGNSA.

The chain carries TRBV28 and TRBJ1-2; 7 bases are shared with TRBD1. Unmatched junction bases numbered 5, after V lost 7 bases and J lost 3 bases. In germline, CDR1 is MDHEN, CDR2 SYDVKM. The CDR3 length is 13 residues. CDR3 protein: CASKVTGHYGYTF. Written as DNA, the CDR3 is TGTGCCAGCAAGGTGACAGGGCACTATGGCTACACCTTC.

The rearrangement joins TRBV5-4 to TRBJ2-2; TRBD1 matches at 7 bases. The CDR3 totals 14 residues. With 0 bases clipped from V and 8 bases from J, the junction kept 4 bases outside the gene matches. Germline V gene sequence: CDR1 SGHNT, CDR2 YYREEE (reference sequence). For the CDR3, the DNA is TGTGCCAGCAGCTTGGTCAAGGGGGCGGGGGAGCTGTTTTTT. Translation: CASSLVKGAGELFF.

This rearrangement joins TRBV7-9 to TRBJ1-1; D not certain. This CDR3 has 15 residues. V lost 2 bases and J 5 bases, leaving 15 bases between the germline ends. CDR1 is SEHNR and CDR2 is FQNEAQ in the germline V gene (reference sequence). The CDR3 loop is CASSLYVGGPTEAFF. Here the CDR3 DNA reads TGTGCCAGCAGCTTATACGTGGGCGGGCCTACTGAAGCTTTCTTT.